Following are 22 T cell receptor beta chains from one sample sequenced in a study of blood T cell repertoires in COVID-19. The method was immunoSEQ multiplex PCR; TCRdb's version includes in-frame clones alone and lacks a portion of them. There are approximately 99,000 clones in the sample; approximately 83% occur only once, and 4% to 4.5% lies in the top ten. The specimen was peripheral blood. The receptors stem from a woman between 65 and 79 years old with acute or convalescent COVID-19.

V gene TRBV11-2 combines with J gene TRBJ2-7; TRBD2 might be the D (5 bases). Germline V gives CDR1 SGHAT, CDR2 FQNNGV. The CDR3 runs to 12 residues. V lost 5 bases to trimming and J lost 4 bases, with 9 bases between them. CDR3 nucleotide sequence: TGTGCCAGCAGCCCCACGGGGTACGAGCAGTACGTC. Encoded protein: CASSPTGYEQYV.

This clone was observed a single time. The CDR3 nucleotides read TGTGCCAGCAGCCCTTTTATAGCGTTTACTAGCACAGATACGCAGTATTTT. This codes for CASSPFIAFTSTDTQYF. The V gene is TRBV7-2, the J gene TRBJ2-3; D perhaps matches TRBD2 (5 bases). The CDR3 spans 17 residues. Per the germline V gene, CDR1 is SGHTA and CDR2 is FQGNSA. Trimming took 5 bases from V and 0 from J, leaving 18 bases between them.

V usage is TRBV4-1 and J usage is TRBJ1-5; D is perhaps TRBD1 (6 bases). Germline V gives CDR1 MGHRA, CDR2 YSYEKL. The CDR3 contains 18 residues. V was pared by 0 bases and J by 2 bases, with 17 bases between. CDR3 nucleotides: TGCGCCAGCAGCCAAGATCTGGTGGGGGCAAGGGGCAATCAGCCCCAGCATTTT. This translates into CASSQDLVGARGNQPQHF.

This chain uses TRBV2 with TRBJ1-5; 10 bases are a match to TRBD1. The CDR3 runs 15 residues. The germline CDR1 and CDR2 sequences are SNHLY and FYNNEI. Germline trimming cut 6 bases from V and 6 bases from J; bases unmatched to any gene: 8. DNA for the CDR3: TGTGCCAGCAGCCGCGACAGGGGGCGAAGTCAGCCCCAGCATTTT. Translated, it gives CASSRDRGRSQPQHF.

This clone was detected only a few times. V and J are TRBV6-5 and TRBJ1-5; TRBD1 aligns across 7 bases. The V and J ends lost 6 bases and 7 bases, in that order; junction bases with no gene match: 3. This CDR3 spans 12 amino acids. Germline loops: CDR1 MNHEY, CDR2 SVGAGI. CDR3 residues: CASRTGYQPQHF. The CDR3 nucleotides are TGTGCCAGCAGGACAGGGTACCAGCCCCAGCATTTT.

The rearrangement joins TRBV28 to TRBJ2-7, with D perhaps matching TRBD2 (6 bases). V was trimmed by 9 bases and J by 4 bases, leaving 28 bases between them. From germline, CDR1 is MDHEN and CDR2 SYDVKM. The CDR3 has 17 amino acids. The CDR3 protein is CARPSGEVPLILYEQYV. The CDR3 DNA reads TGTGCCAGACCCTCCGGGGAGGTTCCGTTGATTCTGTACGAGCAGTACGTC.

The gene calls are TRBV19 and TRBJ2-7, with D possibly being TRBD1 (6 bases). This CDR3 is 14 amino acids long. Trimming took 3 bases from V and 2 from J, leaving 11 bases between them. CDR1 is LNHDA, CDR2 SQIVND, per germline (reference sequence). CDR3 nucleotide sequence: TGTGCCAGTAGTATTGACAGGTTTCCCTACGAGCAGTACTTC. The encoded protein is CASSIDRFPYEQYF.

V usage is TRBV28 and J usage is TRBJ2-3; 8 nucleotides line up with TRBD2. The V and J ends lost 6 bases and 4 bases, in that order; junction bases with no gene match: 0. The CDR3 is made up of 12 amino acids. CDR1 is MDHEN and CDR2 is SYDVKM in the germline V gene. The CDR3 DNA is TGTGCCAGCAGGACTAGCGCAGATACGCAGTATTTT. Encoded protein: CASRTSADTQYF. The full variable domain, rest sourced from reference TRBV28 and TRBJ2-3, is DVKVTQSSRYLVKRTGEKVFLECVQDMDHENMFWYRQDPGLGLRLIYFSYDVKMKEKGDIPEGYSVSREKKERFSLILESASTNQTSMYLCASRTSADTQYFGPGTRLTVL.

This clone appeared once. The gene calls are TRBV29-1 and TRBJ2-3; D is undetermined. The CDR3 length is 12 residues. Looked up from germline, CDR1 is SQVTM and CDR2 is ANQGSEA. V dropped 1 base and J dropped 2 bases, with 4 bases sitting between them. CDR3 nucleotide sequence: TGCAGCGTTGAAGCCAACACAGATACGCAGTATTTT. Its translation is CSVEANTDTQYF.

This clone was seen a few times. The chain recombines TRBV7-2 with TRBJ1-4; D gene unclear. This CDR3 region has 16 residues. CDR1 and CDR2 from the germline V gene are SGHTA and FQGNSA. V was pared by 1 base and J by 8 bases, with 17 bases between. Here the CDR3 reads CASSLVTGYLTEKLFF. CDR3 in DNA: TGTGCCAGCAGCTTAGTGACCGGGTACCTGACCGAAAAACTGTTTTTT.

The chain links TRBV9 to TRBJ2-2, with D perhaps matching TRBD2 (6 bases). The CDR3 consists of 18 residues. Germline values: CDR1 SGDLS, CDR2 YYNGEE. V was shortened by 0 bases and J by 4 bases, with 19 bases between the two germline ends. In nucleotides, the CDR3 is TGTGCCAGCAGCGTAGCGAGCGGTACCATCGGGGGCACCGGGGAGCTGTTTTTT. It encodes CASSVASGTIGGTGELFF.

The V call is TRBV19, the J call TRBJ2-5; D is perhaps TRBD1 (6 bases). Trimming took off 0 bases at V and 6 bases at J, with 8 bases between the two ends. Germline CDR1 reads LNHDA; CDR2 reads SQIVND (reference sequence). This CDR3 spans 13 amino acids. For the CDR3, the DNA is TGTGCCAGTAGTATAGACAGGGGACAGACCCAGTACTTC. This translates into CASSIDRGQTQYF.

The chain couples TRBV30 to TRBJ1-1, with D perhaps TRBD1 (6 bases). The V and J ends lost 4 bases and 7 bases respectively, with 10 bases between them. Germline CDR1 is GTSNPN and CDR2 is SVGIG (reference sequence). CDR3 length: 11 amino acids. CDR3 amino acids: CAWTDSHEAFF. CDR3 coding DNA: TGTGCCTGGACGGACAGCCATGAAGCTTTCTTT.

This chain joins TRBV11-2 and TRBJ2-2; maybe TRBD2 (5 bases). Germline V gene lookup returns CDR1 SGHAT and CDR2 FQNNGV. This CDR3 has 15 amino acids. V was clipped by 5 bases and J by 0 bases, with 10 bases between them. Written as DNA, the CDR3 is TGTGCCAGCAGCCACGGACTTTCGAACACCGGGGAGCTGTTTTTT. This gives the protein CASSHGLSNTGELFF. Together with reference TRBV11-2 and TRBJ2-2, the CDR3 gives the full variable domain: EAGVAQSPRYKIIEKRQSVAFWCNPISGHATLYWYQQILGQGPKLLIQFQNNGVVDDSQLPKDRFSAERLKGVDSTLKIQPAKLEDSAVYLCASSHGLSNTGELFFGEGSRLTVL.

The rearrangement joins TRBV5-8 to TRBJ1-2; D is uncertain. Trimming removed 10 bases from V and 0 bases from J, with 22 bases in between. Germline V gene sequence: CDR1 SGHTS, CDR2 YDEGEE. The length of the CDR3 is 16 residues. DNA of the CDR3: TGTGCCGGCAACCCAACCGGGAGGAGAGCTAACTATGGCTACACCTTC. It translates to CAGNPTGRRANYGYTF.

The chain couples TRBV4-2 to TRBJ1-1; tentative D call: TRBD1 (5 bases). This CDR3 has 19 residues. V lost 0 bases, J lost 4 bases, and 24 bases lay in between. Germline-derived CDR1 and CDR2 are LGHNA and YNFKEQ. The CDR3 loop is CASSQDETPGYPAGTEAFF. In nucleotides, the CDR3 is TGTGCCAGCAGCCAAGATGAGACACCAGGGTACCCAGCCGGCACTGAAGCTTTCTTT.

The V and J genes are TRBV5-5 and TRBJ2-7; TRBD2 matches at 7 bases. The CDR3 covers 15 residues. Germline values: CDR1 SGHKS, CDR2 YYEKEE (reference sequence). V dropped 2 bases and J dropped 0; count of bases not matched to a gene: 5. Here the CDR3 DNA reads TGTGCCAGCAGCTTACCCGGGACTACCTCCTACGAGCAGTACTTC. Protein product: CASSLPGTTSYEQYF.

This chain links TRBV3-1 (or the pseudogene TRBV3-2) with TRBJ2-1; no definite D call. Germline V gene data show CDR1 as LGHDT and CDR2 as YNNKEL (reference sequence). This CDR3 contains 12 residues. Trimming took 6 bases from V and 9 from J, leaving 12 bases between them. This chain's CDR3 is CASSPDSGEQFF. CDR3 DNA: TGTGCCAGCAGTCCCGATTCCGGTGAGCAGTTCTTC.

The chain links TRBV27 to TRBJ2-1; D perhaps matches TRBD2 (7 bases). Trimming cost V 4 bases and J 5 bases, with 18 bases left between them. The germline gives CDR1 MNHEY, CDR2 SMNVEV (reference sequence). This CDR3 contains 16 residues. CDR3 amino acids: CASSSPRGGLDNEQFF. The CDR3, as DNA: TGTGCCAGCAGTTCCCCGAGGGGGGGGTTAGACAATGAGCAGTTCTTC.

The chain couples TRBV12-3 or TRBV12-4 to TRBJ1-5; possibly TRBD1 for D (5 bases). The CDR3 is 13 residues long. Trimming pared 7 bases from V and 6 bases from J, leaving 13 bases between. As DNA, the CDR3 is TGTGCCAGCACACCGGGGGTTGGTCAGCCCCAGCATTTT. As protein: CASTPGVGQPQHF.

The rearrangement links TRBV6-5 to TRBJ1-1; D is unresolved. The CDR3 totals 12 residues. Germline V lookup: CDR1 MNHEY, CDR2 SVGAGI. With 6 bases removed from V and 4 bases from J, the gap between germline ends came to 9 bases. CDR3 protein: CASSFRGTEAFF. The DNA of the CDR3 is TGTGCCAGCAGCTTCAGAGGCACTGAAGCTTTCTTT.

Only a few counts were recorded for this clone. The chain combines TRBV6-1 with TRBJ1-1; weak D call: TRBD1 (5 bases). Germline V gene lookup returns CDR1 MNHNS and CDR2 SASEGT. Trimming took off 2 bases at V and 11 bases at J, with 15 bases between the two ends. The CDR3 runs to 13 residues. CDR3 loop: CASSEMAGMIAFF. The CDR3 bases are TGTGCCAGCAGTGAAATGGCAGGGATGATTGCTTTCTTT.